The 25 T cell receptor beta chains presented below share a single source sample, sequenced in a study of blood T cell repertoires in COVID-19. Sequencing used immunoSEQ multiplex PCR; TCRdb keeps in-frame clones, though not all of them. The table has 200,000 to 250,000 clones, 85% to 90% seen once; the top ten hold approximately 6.1%. Sequencing used peripheral blood. The receptors were gathered from an elderly man with acute or convalescent COVID-19.

The chain joins TRBV3-1 (or the pseudogene TRBV3-2) to TRBJ1-1; D is possibly TRBD1 (5 bases). This CDR3 is 17 amino acids long. Trimming took off 4 bases at V and 1 base at J, with 19 bases between the two ends. Per the germline V gene, CDR1 is LGHDT and CDR2 is YNNKEL (reference sequence). DNA of the CDR3: TGTGCCAGCAGCCCCACCCCTCACGAAGACAGGAACACTGAAGCTTTCTTT. As protein: CASSPTPHEDRNTEAFF.

V is TRBV24-1 and J is TRBJ1-1; D remains ambiguous. The V end lost 2 bases, the J end lost 3 bases, and 6 bases lay between the germline ends. The CDR3 extends over 13 amino acids. The germline V gene has CDR1 KGHDR and CDR2 SFDVKD. In DNA, the CDR3 is TGTGCCACCAGTGATTCCCTAGACACTGAAGCTTTCTTT. Protein sequence: CATSDSLDTEAFF.

This sequence joins TRBV4-1 and TRBJ1-2; no firm D call. CDR3 length: 17 amino acids. Germline lookup yields CDR1 MGHRA and CDR2 YSYEKL. Trimming removed 0 bases from V and 4 bases from J, with 18 bases in between. The CDR3 nucleotides read TGCGCCAGCAGCCAAGATATTAGCGCCTCCCCTATCTATGGCTACACCTTC. This sequence encodes CASSQDISASPIYGYTF.

V usage is TRBV27 and J usage is TRBJ2-7; possibly TRBD2 for D (6 bases). Germline lookup yields CDR1 MNHEY and CDR2 SMNVEV (reference sequence). The V end lost 1 base, the J end lost 5 bases, and 15 bases lay between the germline ends. The CDR3 is 15 residues long. The CDR3 sequence is CASSLLRTAGHEQYF. Written as DNA, the CDR3 is TGTGCCAGCAGTTTATTAAGGACGGCGGGGCACGAGCAGTACTTC.

This chain uses TRBV18 with TRBJ1-2, with 8 bases fitting TRBD1. Germline CDR1 is KGHSH and CDR2 is LQKENI. The junction had 5 bases not matched to a gene; V was cut back by 3 bases and J by 8 bases. The CDR3 runs 13 residues. The CDR3 DNA reads TGTGCCAGCTCACCGTCACAGGGGGGCGGCTACACCTTC. Its protein product is CASSPSQGGGYTF. Variable domain in full (rest from reference TRBV18 and TRBJ1-2): NAGVMQNPRHLVRRRGQEARLRCSPMKGHSHVYWYRQLPEEGLKFMVYLQKENIIDESGMPKERFSAEFPKEGPSILRIQQVVRGDSAAYFCASSPSQGGGYTFGSGTRLTVV.

The gene calls are TRBV29-1 and TRBJ1-2, with 8 bases fitting TRBD1. CDR3 length: 15 amino acids. The germline CDR1 and CDR2 sequences are SQVTM and ANQGSEA. With V trimmed by 7 bases and J by 4 bases, 14 bases remained unmatched. The CDR3 coding sequence is TGCAGCGCTACGAAAGGACAGGGTGTATCCTATGGCTACACCTTC. Its protein is CSATKGQGVSYGYTF.

The genes are TRBV5-1 and TRBJ2-5; 8 bases fit TRBD1. Trimming cost V 4 bases and J 4 bases; bases outside gene matches: 9. Germline CDR1 reads SGHRS; CDR2 reads YFSETQ. This CDR3 contains 15 residues. CDR3: CASSDNTGGAETQYF. CDR3 DNA: TGCGCCAGCAGCGATAACACAGGGGGAGCAGAGACCCAGTACTTC.

The chain carries TRBV18 and TRBJ2-7; 10 bases are a match to TRBD1. Germline assignment: CDR1 KGHSH and CDR2 LQKENI. With 5 bases clipped from V and 2 bases from J, the junction kept 9 bases outside the gene matches. The CDR3 contains 16 residues. CDR3 protein: CASSGKDRGYTYEQYF. CDR3 nucleotides: TGTGCCAGCTCAGGAAAGGACAGGGGGTATACCTACGAGCAGTACTTC.

V is TRBV6-2 or TRBV6-3 and J is TRBJ2-7; no firm D call. Trimming left V 5 bases short and J 5 bases short, with 19 bases between. The CDR3 loop spans 15 amino acids. Germline V CDR1 and CDR2: MNHEY, SVGEGT. The CDR3 DNA follows: TGTGCCAGCAGTGATTTGGGCCTCCCAACTGACGAGCAGTACGTC. It encodes CASSDLGLPTDEQYV.

The CDR3 coding sequence is TGTGCCAGCAGCTGGTCGGACTATGGCTACACCTTC. It yields the protein CASSWSDYGYTF. This chain links TRBV7-9 with TRBJ1-2; D gene unclear. CDR3 length equals 12 residues. V was clipped by 4 bases and J by 3 bases, with 6 bases between them. Germline V gene data show CDR1 as SEHNR and CDR2 as FQNEAQ (reference sequence).

This sequence joins TRBV5-5 and TRBJ2-1, with 11 bases identical to TRBD2. The CDR3 loop spans 19 amino acids. Germline values: CDR1 SGHKS, CDR2 YYEKEE (reference sequence). V was pared by 5 bases and J by 0 bases, with 13 bases of the junction left unmatched. CDR3 region: CASRFDGTSGGGSYNEQFF. The CDR3 bases are TGTGCCAGCAGGTTCGACGGGACTAGCGGTGGTGGCTCCTACAATGAGCAGTTCTTC.

This clone appeared once. The chain is built from TRBV6-2 or TRBV6-3 and TRBJ2-2; the match to TRBD2 covers 7 bases. The J segment lost 0 bases and the V segment lost 6 bases, leaving 7 bases of the junction unmatched. The germline gives CDR1 MNHEY, CDR2 SVGEGT. CDR3 length: 16 residues. CDR3 residues: CASSLWGGTNTGELFF. The CDR3 nucleotides are TGTGCCAGCAGCCTATGGGGGGGTACGAACACCGGGGAGCTGTTTTTT.

Written as DNA, the CDR3 is TGTGCCAGCAGTTCCACAGGACTAGCGGGACCCAATGAGCAGTTCTTC. It yields the protein CASSSTGLAGPNEQFF. This chain links TRBV6-5 with TRBJ2-1; TRBD2 aligns across 12 bases. Trimming took 4 bases from V and 6 from J; bases not matched to a gene: 7. This CDR3 region has 16 residues. Germline CDR1 and CDR2: MNHEY and SVGAGI.

The chain employs TRBV6-5 and TRBJ2-5, with D possibly TRBD1 on 6 matching bases. CDR3 length: 13 amino acids. Germline V gene lookup returns CDR1 MNHEY and CDR2 SVGAGI. The V end lost 5 bases, the J end lost 4 bases, and 11 bases lay between the germline ends. The CDR3 loop reads CASSTQGRETQYF. The CDR3 bases are TGTGCCAGCAGTACACAGGGTCGAGAGACCCAGTACTTC.

The chain employs TRBV18 and TRBJ2-1, with 8 bases lining up with TRBD2. The germline gives CDR1 KGHSH, CDR2 LQKENI. The CDR3 totals 16 residues. The V segment lost 6 bases and the J segment 5 bases; nucleotides outside the gene matches: 12. The CDR3 spells CASSRPGLVKDNEQFF. The CDR3, as DNA: TGTGCCAGCTCGAGACCGGGACTAGTTAAGGACAATGAGCAGTTCTTC.

The chain links TRBV28 to TRBJ1-2; D remains unclear. Looked up from germline, CDR1 is MDHEN and CDR2 is SYDVKM. The V end lost 2 bases, the J end lost 8 bases, and 12 bases lay between the germline ends. There are 13 residues in the CDR3. Here the CDR3 reads CASSLGERYGYTF. Here the CDR3 DNA reads TGTGCCAGCAGTTTAGGCGAGCGTTACGGCTACACCTTC.

The chain combines TRBV13 with TRBJ2-1; D gene uncertain. The CDR3 runs to 14 residues. CDR1 PRHDT and CDR2 FYEKMQ come from the germline V gene (reference sequence). Trimming shortened V by 0 bases and J by 8 bases, and 11 bases separated the two germline ends. CDR3 sequence reads: CASSLGLSLHEQFF. CDR3 nucleotides: TGTGCCAGCAGCTTAGGCCTTAGTCTGCATGAGCAGTTCTTC.

This chain links TRBV5-1 with TRBJ2-7; TRBD2 matches at 12 bases. Germline V gives CDR1 SGHRS, CDR2 YFSETQ. The CDR3 is made up of 16 amino acids. V lost 4 bases to trimming and J lost 2 bases; unmatched junction nucleotides: 7. The CDR3 DNA sequence: TGCGCCAGCAGCCCTAGGACTAGCGGGACAACCTACGAGCAGTACTTC. Its protein product is CASSPRTSGTTYEQYF.

The rearrangement uses TRBV21-1 and TRBJ2-1; the table's D call, TRBD2, was not checked against the DNA. TRBV21-1 has pseudogene status. This CDR3 is 14 amino acids long. DNA for the CDR3: TGTGCCAGCAGCAAAGGGAAGACTAGATGTGAGCAGTTCTTC. Translating gives CASSKGKTRCEQFF.

V is TRBV11-2 and J is TRBJ2-1, with D perhaps TRBD2 (6 bases). Germline V gene data show CDR1 as SGHAT and CDR2 as FQNNGV. The CDR3 contains 17 residues. V was shortened by 0 bases and J by 0 bases, with 12 bases between the two germline ends. CDR3 in DNA: TGTGCCAGCAGCTTAGAAACTAGCCGTAGCTCCTACAATGAGCAGTTCTTC. As protein: CASSLETSRSSYNEQFF.

The J gene is TRBJ1-4, the V gene TRBV5-1; D remains ambiguous. Germline-derived CDR1 and CDR2 are SGHRS and YFSETQ. V lost 2 bases to trimming and J lost 4 bases, with 9 bases between them. The CDR3 sequence is 14 residues long. Written as DNA, the CDR3 is TGCGCCAGCAGCTTTTCACAGAGTAATGAAAAACTGTTTTTT. Translated: CASSFSQSNEKLFF.

V and J are TRBV7-2 and TRBJ2-5, with a possible D match to TRBD1 (6 bases). The CDR3 loop spans 15 amino acids. The germline CDR1 and CDR2 sequences are SGHTA and FQGNSA. V gave up 4 bases and J gave up 5 bases, with 17 bases separating them. CDR3 coding DNA: TGTGCCAGCAGCTCGAGAACAGGGATGTGGGAGACCCAGTACTTC. Its translation: CASSSRTGMWETQYF.

This clone was counted a single time. The V call is TRBV6-5, the J call TRBJ1-1, with TRBD1 as a possible D gene (6 bases). With 4 bases removed from V and 6 bases from J, the gap between germline ends came to 9 bases. CDR3 length equals 12 residues. Germline-derived CDR1 and CDR2 are MNHEY and SVGAGI. The CDR3 protein is CASSSQGSEAFF. The CDR3 DNA is TGTGCCAGCAGTTCACAGGGTTCTGAAGCTTTCTTT.

This clone was observed a handful of times. This chain connects TRBV12-5 to TRBJ2-2; 7 bases agree with TRBD2. The CDR3 totals 15 residues. CDR1 and CDR2 (germline): LGHNT, FRNRAP. After removal of 7 bases from V and 4 bases from J, the junction contained 9 bases not matched to a gene. The DNA of the CDR3 is TGTGCTAGTGCTGGGGAGGGAGTAGGCACCGGGGAGCTGTTTTTT. It specifies CASAGEGVGTGELFF.

This clone has only a few counts. The chain joins TRBV4-3 to TRBJ2-2; TRBD2 is a possible D gene (5 bases). This CDR3 comprises 16 residues. V was cut by 2 bases and J by 3 bases, with 13 bases left in between. Germline V lookup: CDR1 LGHNA, CDR2 YSLEER. The CDR3 protein is CASSQQSSLDTGELFF. CDR3 nucleotide sequence: TGCGCCAGCAGCCAACAATCTAGCTTAGACACCGGGGAGCTGTTTTTT.